The 20 T cell receptor beta chains below come from one sample, sequenced in a study of blood T cell repertoires in COVID-19. Sequencing was performed with immunoSEQ multiplex PCR; in TCRdb, only in-frame clones are kept and a portion is missing. This table holds 250,000 or so clones, around 89% found once. The specimen was PBMCs or T cells enriched from blood (not recorded which). The origin of the receptors is a woman between 25 and 40 years old with acute COVID-19.

The J gene is TRBJ1-5, the V gene TRBV28, with TRBD1 matching over 9 bases. The CDR3 is 16 residues long. Looked up from germline, CDR1 is MDHEN and CDR2 is SYDVKM. J lost 6 bases, V lost 5 bases, and 11 bases had no gene match. CDR3 DNA: TGTGCCAGCAGTACCCGACAGGGGGGAAGACTTCAGCCCCAGCATTTT. It yields the protein CASSTRQGGRLQPQHF.

Only a few counts were recorded for this clone. The rearrangement links TRBV7-9 to TRBJ2-7, with 8 bases fitting TRBD1. CDR1 SEHNR and CDR2 FQNEAQ come from the germline V gene (reference sequence). Trimming removed 1 base from V and 4 bases from J; junction bases left unmatched: 6. This CDR3 contains 15 residues. CDR3 sequence (DNA): TGTGCCAGCAGCTTAGGGACAGGGAGATCATACGAGCAGTACTTC. Its protein product is CASSLGTGRSYEQYF.

The gene calls are TRBV19 and TRBJ2-7, with D perhaps matching TRBD1 (6 bases). The CDR3 is 14 residues long. Trimming shortened V by 4 bases and J by 3 bases, and 13 bases separated the two germline ends. The germline V gene encodes CDR1 LNHDA and CDR2 SQIVND (reference sequence). This CDR3 is CASSNQGTIYEQYF. The CDR3 DNA is TGTGCCAGTAGTAACCAGGGGACCATCTACGAGCAGTACTTC. Looking up the rest from reference TRBV19 and TRBJ2-7 gives the full variable domain: DGGITQSPKYLFRKEGQNVTLSCEQNLNHDAMYWYRQDPGQGLRLIYYSQIVNDFQKGDIAEGYSVSREKKESFPLTVTSAQKNPTAFYLCASSNQGTIYEQYFGPGTRLTVT.

The chain couples TRBV19 to TRBJ2-1; TRBD1 aligns across 10 bases. Germline V gives CDR1 LNHDA, CDR2 SQIVND (reference sequence). V trimming: 3 bases; J trimming: 4 bases; junction bases outside the gene matches: 9. This CDR3 comprises 17 residues. CDR3 region: CASSIDSTGGMYNEQFF. The CDR3 DNA is TGTGCCAGTAGTATTGACTCGACAGGGGGCATGTACAATGAGCAGTTCTTC.

This chain links TRBV19 with TRBJ2-1, with TRBD2 matching over 9 bases. Trimming at V came to 5 bases and at J to 0 bases, leaving 2 bases not matched to a gene. The V gene's germline CDR1 is LNHDA and CDR2 SQIVND (reference sequence). The CDR3 contains 15 residues. The CDR3 region has the DNA TGTGCCAGTAGTTATAGCGGGAGCTCCTACAATGAGCAGTTCTTC. It translates to CASSYSGSSYNEQFF.

The V and J genes are TRBV6-5 and TRBJ2-7, with TRBD1 matching 8 bases. Germline CDR1 and CDR2: MNHEY and SVGAGI. V dropped 5 bases and J dropped 3; count of bases not matched to a gene: 6. This CDR3 contains 14 residues. The CDR3 protein is CASSPHRGSYEQYF. CDR3 DNA: TGTGCCAGCAGTCCTCACAGGGGGAGCTACGAGCAGTACTTC.

V is TRBV12-3 or TRBV12-4 and J is TRBJ2-7; D is unresolved. The CDR3 consists of 13 residues. Trimming shortened V by 7 bases and J by 7 bases, and 17 bases separated the two germline ends. This CDR3 is CASTLTKSWEQYF. Here the CDR3 DNA reads TGTGCCAGCACCTTGACAAAGTCTTGGGAGCAGTACTTC.

CDR3 nucleotides: TGTGCCAGCAGCTTAGGGCTGGAGCCCTACGAGCAGTACTTC. The encoded protein is CASSLGLEPYEQYF. The chain is built from TRBV7-9 and TRBJ2-7; D uncertain. Trimming removed 1 base from V and 2 bases from J, with 9 bases in between. The CDR3 spans 14 residues. The germline V gene encodes CDR1 SEHNR and CDR2 FQNEAQ (reference sequence).

The V gene is TRBV9, the J gene TRBJ2-7, with 7 bases fitting TRBD1. This CDR3 has 13 amino acids. The germline gives CDR1 SGDLS, CDR2 YYNGEE. Unmatched junction bases numbered 4, after V lost 3 bases and J lost 4 bases. CDR3 residues: CASSATGQYEQYF. Here the CDR3 DNA reads TGTGCCAGCAGCGCGACAGGGCAGTACGAGCAGTACTTC.

V and J are TRBV5-1 and TRBJ2-1, with TRBD2 as a possible D gene (7 bases). The CDR3 length is 17 residues. Germline assignment: CDR1 SGHRS and CDR2 YFSETQ. Trimming took 0 bases from V and 4 from J, leaving 17 bases between them. CDR3 sequence reads: CASSLERYGRGYNEQFF. The CDR3 DNA is TGCGCCAGCAGCTTGGAAAGATATGGGAGGGGGTACAATGAGCAGTTCTTC.

The gene calls are TRBV12-3 or TRBV12-4 and TRBJ2-7; perhaps TRBD2 as D (5 bases). This CDR3 comprises 12 residues. Trimming left V 4 bases short and J 6 bases short, with 10 bases between. The CDR3 loop is CASSSEGPEQYF. As DNA, the CDR3 is TGTGCCAGCAGTTCCGAGGGCCCCGAGCAGTACTTC.

The rearrangement uses TRBV11-2 and TRBJ2-3; D may be TRBD1 (5 bases). Germline loops: CDR1 SGHAT, CDR2 FQNNGV. CDR3 length equals 15 residues. The ends were cut back, 1 base at V and 0 bases at J, with 8 bases in the middle. CDR3 nucleotide sequence: TGTGCCAGCAGCTTAGGGACACCAAGCACAGATACGCAGTATTTT. Its protein is CASSLGTPSTDTQYF.

The chain couples TRBV29-1 to TRBJ2-1; 12 nucleotides align to TRBD2. Unmatched junction bases numbered 4, after V lost 2 bases and J lost 5 bases. The CDR3 covers 15 residues. Germline V gene data show CDR1 as SQVTM and CDR2 as ANQGSEA. CDR3 region: CSVELAGGSDNEQFF. The DNA for the CDR3 is TGCAGCGTTGAACTAGCGGGAGGGTCCGACAATGAGCAGTTCTTC.

V gene TRBV7-3 combines with J gene TRBJ2-1; TRBD2 agrees at 11 bases. Germline values: CDR1 SGHTA, CDR2 FQGTGA. J gave up 12 bases and V 4 bases, and 2 bases lay outside the gene matches. The length of the CDR3 is 12 residues. The CDR3 DNA is TGTGCCAGCAGCTCAACTAGCGGGGGGCAGTTCTTC. It codes for CASSSTSGGQFF.

The V call is TRBV2, the J call TRBJ1-1, with D maybe TRBD1 (6 bases). Trimming shortened V by 6 bases and J by 1 base, and 9 bases separated the two germline ends. Looked up from germline, CDR1 is SNHLY and CDR2 is FYNNEI. CDR3 length: 13 amino acids. The CDR3 protein is CASSQQGNTEAFF. CDR3 nucleotide sequence: TGTGCCAGCAGCCAACAGGGGAACACTGAAGCTTTCTTT.

This chain links TRBV5-1 with TRBJ1-5; D is unresolved. In germline, CDR1 is SGHRS, CDR2 YFSETQ. The CDR3 has 15 residues. The ends were cut back, 7 bases at V and 0 bases at J, with 14 bases in the middle. CDR3 amino acids: CASRLTSDSNQPQHF. The CDR3 nucleotides read TGCGCCAGCCGTCTGACATCGGATAGCAATCAGCCCCAGCATTTT.

This rearrangement joins TRBV3-1 (or the pseudogene TRBV3-2) to TRBJ1-4, with TRBD1 matching 8 bases. V shed 4 bases and J 8 bases; nucleotides not matched to a gene: 9. The CDR3 contains 15 residues. The germline gives CDR1 LGHDT, CDR2 YNNKEL (reference sequence). This CDR3 is CASSRDRGSWEKLFF. DNA of the CDR3: TGTGCCAGCAGCCGCGACAGGGGTTCATGGGAAAAACTGTTTTTT.

This clone was found a few times. J is TRBJ2-4 and V is TRBV19; 8 bases are a match to TRBD2. There are 11 residues in the CDR3. V was clipped by 7 bases and J by 15 bases; unmatched bases: 8. CDR1 LNHDA and CDR2 SQIVND come from the germline V gene (reference sequence). CDR3 DNA sequence: TGTGCCAGTAAGGGTCGGGAGGGCCGGTACTTC. Encoded protein: CASKGREGRYF.

The chain has TRBV5-4 and TRBJ1-1; 9 bases are shared with TRBD1. Germline CDR1 SGHNT, CDR2 YYREEE (reference sequence). V shed 4 bases, J shed 1 base, and the junction held 11 bases outside the gene matches. The CDR3 length is 17 residues. The CDR3, as DNA: TGTGCCAGCAGCAAGGGACAGGGCGGGACCTCGAACACTGAAGCTTTCTTT. It translates to CASSKGQGGTSNTEAFF.

The chain joins TRBV5-6 to TRBJ2-7; D remains ambiguous. Trimming stripped 0 bases from V and 3 bases from J, with 7 bases between. The CDR3 length is 13 residues. CDR1 is SGHDT, CDR2 YYEEEE, per germline. In nucleotides, the CDR3 is TGTGCCAGCAGCTTGGCCTCTAGCTACGAGCAGTACTTC. This gives the protein CASSLASSYEQYF.